This T cell receptor (beta chain) was identified in a study of T-cell reconstitution after alpha-beta-depleted transplantation in children (dated by TCRdb to between 2015 and 2016). About the investigation overall: T-cell immune reconstitution after TCRalphabeta/CD19-depleted allogeneic hematopoietic cell transplantation in children was quantitatively tracked in the study by means of TCR repertoire profiling. General findings and caveats noted by the study authors: In some patients, the high TCRbeta diversity seen at day 60 was put down to recipient T cells and intrathymic progenitors that had survived conditioning. Apparently early alphabetaT-cell count recovery about two months after transplant reportedly relied on only several hundred rapidly expanded clones derived from non-depleted graft cells. Over the following months the frequencies of hyperexpanded clones went down, and after one year T-cell counts and TCRbeta diversity were mostly credited to newly produced T cells.

Including cysteine and phenylalanine, the CDR3 has 15 amino acids. The CDR3 DNA has 45 bases and is translated from base 1. The V and J ends are trimmed by 0 bases and 0 bases, leaving 7 bases between them. The germline V gene yields SGHAT for CDR1 and FQNNGV for CDR2. This clonotype showed up just a few times. Its antigen is not yet known. Base qualities are not at hand, and no much larger clone is one base apart. The treatment or condition label, as the study defines it: allogeneic hematopoietic cell transplantation with graft depleted of TCRalphabeta T cells and CD19 B cells. Transplant recipients were children who received TCRalphabeta/CD19-depleted allogeneic hematopoietic cell grafts. Receptor libraries were prepared by PCR. Instrument used: Illumina HiSeq 2500. To normalize quantification of the TCRbeta repertoire, the TCR libraries were built with molecular barcoding that relied on unique molecular identifiers. Clones were called with MiXCR by TCRdb after fastp trimmed the public reads at Q25, and only in-frame beta chains were retained. Each CDR3 protein gets just one entry, which takes the most common genes and DNA from the rows behind it. The sample includes about 200,000 distinct CDR3 sequences, with approximately 15% observed a single time. The ten top clones hold roughly two fifths of the sample.

The chain was built from TRBV11-2 and TRBJ2-3, with the D gene not confidently named. This TCR was recovered from a male patient between 2 and 10 years old who had a stem cell transplant for acute lymphoblastic leukemia, so the T cells may come from the graft donor. Material: PBMCs, mostly from graft donor cells, obtained 360 days after TCRalphabeta/CD19-depleted stem cell transplant. The nucleotide sequence is given as TGTGCCAGCAGCTTAGAGGCGGCAAGCACAGATACGCAGTATTTT. Its coded protein is CASSLEAASTDTQYF. The reference TRBV11-2 and TRBJ2-3 proteins fill in what lies around the CDR3, so the full variable domain reads EAGVAQSPRYKIIEKRQSVAFWCNPISGHATLYWYQQILGQGPKLLIQFQNNGVVDDSQLPKDRFSAERLKGVDSTLKIQPAKLEDSAVYLCASSLEAASTDTQYFGPGTRLTVL.